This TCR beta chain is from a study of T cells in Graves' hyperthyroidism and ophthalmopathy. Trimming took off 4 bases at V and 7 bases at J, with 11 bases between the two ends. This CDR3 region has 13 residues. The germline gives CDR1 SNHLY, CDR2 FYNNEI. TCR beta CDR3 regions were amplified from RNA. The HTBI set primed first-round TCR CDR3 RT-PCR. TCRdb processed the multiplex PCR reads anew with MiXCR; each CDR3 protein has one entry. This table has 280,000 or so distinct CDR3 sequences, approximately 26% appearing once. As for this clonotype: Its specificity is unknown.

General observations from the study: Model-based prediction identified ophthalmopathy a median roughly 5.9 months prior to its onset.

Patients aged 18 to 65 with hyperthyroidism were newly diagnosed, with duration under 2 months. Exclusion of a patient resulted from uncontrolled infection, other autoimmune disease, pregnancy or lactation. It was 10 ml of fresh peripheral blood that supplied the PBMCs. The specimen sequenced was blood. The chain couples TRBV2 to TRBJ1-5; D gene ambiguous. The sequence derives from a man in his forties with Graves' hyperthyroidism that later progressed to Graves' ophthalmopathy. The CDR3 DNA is TGTGCCAGCAGTGCTGGGTGGGCCCAGCCCCAGCATTTT. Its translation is CASSAGWAQPQHF.